The 26 T cell receptor beta chains reported below all come from one sample, sequenced in a study of blood T cell repertoires in COVID-19. TCRdb keeps only in-frame clones here, not all; method: immunoSEQ multiplex PCR. This repertoire shows approximately 89,000 clones, roughly four fifths found once; its top ten account for about 13%. Input material: peripheral blood. All receptors derive from a human donor in a cohort sampled during active COVID-19.

The chain recombines TRBV3-1 (or the pseudogene TRBV3-2) with TRBJ2-7; no reliable D call. Germline lookup yields CDR1 LGHDT and CDR2 YNNKEL (reference sequence). V dropped 1 base and J dropped 3 bases, with 4 bases sitting between them. This CDR3 region has 12 residues. The CDR3 nucleotides are TGTGCCAGCAGCCAAGCGGTCTACGAGCAGTACTTC. Its translation is CASSQAVYEQYF.

V usage is TRBV7-3 and J usage is TRBJ2-2; 11 bases fit TRBD2. The germline CDR1 and CDR2 sequences are SGHTA and FQGTGA. The CDR3 extends over 16 amino acids. The V gene end was trimmed by 2 bases and the J gene end by 5 bases; junction bases not matched to a gene: 4. The CDR3: CASSLLAGGRTGELFF. CDR3 in DNA: TGTGCCAGCAGCTTACTAGCGGGGGGCCGGACCGGGGAGCTGTTTTTT.

This clone has just a few counts. The V gene is TRBV11-2, the J gene TRBJ1-2; 9 bases align to TRBD1. This CDR3 has 16 amino acids. In germline, CDR1 is SGHAT, CDR2 FQNNGV. Trimming cost V 4 bases and J 4 bases; bases outside gene matches: 10. CDR3 loop: CASSSDGGTGPYGYTF. The CDR3, as DNA: TGTGCCAGCAGCTCTGATGGAGGGACAGGGCCCTATGGCTACACCTTC.

The rearrangement joins TRBV12-3 or TRBV12-4 to TRBJ2-5; D gene unclear. The CDR3 is 13 residues long. The V gene lost 0 bases and the J gene lost 4 bases, with 6 bases spanning the gap. The CDR3 here is CASSLARPETQYF. CDR3 in DNA: TGTGCCAGCAGTTTAGCCAGGCCAGAGACCCAGTACTTC.

The chain couples TRBV6-5 to TRBJ2-7; a weak D match, TRBD2 (5 bases). V was clipped by 0 bases and J by 0 bases, with 12 bases between them. The CDR3 loop spans 16 amino acids. CDR1 is MNHEY, CDR2 SVGAGI, per germline. The DNA of the CDR3 is TGTGCCAGCAGTTACTCTCCCCCCGCGGGCTCCTACGAGCAGTACTTC. It yields the protein CASSYSPPAGSYEQYF.

The chain carries TRBV10-3 and TRBJ1-1; no clear D. Germline values: CDR1 ENHRY, CDR2 SYGVKD. V was trimmed by 0 bases and J by 4 bases, leaving 6 bases between them. The CDR3 totals 13 residues. CDR3 region: CAISESGGTEAFF. The CDR3 coding sequence is TGTGCCATCAGTGAGTCGGGAGGCACTGAAGCTTTCTTT.

This clone showed up just a few times. The V call is TRBV2, the J call TRBJ1-1, with D perhaps TRBD1 (6 bases). Germline values: CDR1 SNHLY, CDR2 FYNNEI. Trimming pared 6 bases from V and 1 base from J, leaving 9 bases between. The CDR3 consists of 13 residues. The CDR3 DNA follows: TGTGCCAGCAGCCGGACAGAGAACACTGAAGCTTTCTTT. Translating gives CASSRTENTEAFF.

A few counts support this clone. As DNA, the CDR3 is TGTGCCAGCAGTTACACCCCCGCGGTAACCACTGAAGCTTTCTTT. It codes for CASSYTPAVTTEAFF. This chain uses TRBV6-2 or TRBV6-3 with TRBJ1-1; D is unresolved. The V end was cut by 2 bases, the J end by 4 bases, with 14 bases between. CDR3 length equals 15 residues. Germline values: CDR1 MNHEY, CDR2 SVGEGT.

The CDR3 nucleotides read TGTGCCAGCAGCTATTCGGGGGGGCAGGAGCAGTTCTTC. Encoded protein: CASSYSGGQEQFF. V usage is TRBV7-3 and J usage is TRBJ2-1; the match to TRBD2 covers 8 bases. Trimming cost V 4 bases and J 10 bases; bases outside gene matches: 6. The germline V gene encodes CDR1 SGHTA and CDR2 FQGTGA. This CDR3 comprises 13 residues.

The chain carries TRBV9 and TRBJ1-2; 7 positions match TRBD1. The trim removed 4 bases at V and 3 bases at J, leaving 6 bases unmatched. In germline, CDR1 is SGDLS, CDR2 YYNGEE. The CDR3 loop spans 14 amino acids. DNA for the CDR3: TGTGCCAGCAGCAAGGGACAGTGGGACTATGGCTACACCTTC. Protein sequence: CASSKGQWDYGYTF.

This clone was recorded only once. The chain uses TRBV5-1 and TRBJ1-3; no reliable D call. The V end was cut by 0 bases, the J end by 2 bases, with 9 bases between. The CDR3 covers 15 residues. Looked up from germline, CDR1 is SGHRS and CDR2 is YFSETQ. CDR3 DNA: TGCGCCAGCAGCTTGGATACAGACGCTGGAAACACCATATATTTT. Translating gives CASSLDTDAGNTIYF.

The V and J genes are TRBV6-2 or TRBV6-3 and TRBJ2-7; D might be TRBD1 (6 bases). Trimming left V 4 bases short and J 3 bases short, with 10 bases between. Germline loops: CDR1 MNHEY, CDR2 SVGEGT. The CDR3 has 13 amino acids. The CDR3 coding sequence is TGTGCCAGCAGTTCCAGGGGTGACTACGAGCAGTACTTC. This codes for CASSSRGDYEQYF.

Concerning this clone itself: The sample contains more than one DNA sequence encoding this CDR3. The gene calls are TRBV7-2 and TRBJ2-5, with 9 bases aligning to TRBD1. Germline V CDR1 and CDR2: SGHTA, FQGNSA. The CDR3 is 14 residues long. The trim removed 6 bases at V and 4 bases at J, leaving 6 bases unmatched. CDR3 DNA: TGTGCCAGCAGTTTGAACAGGGGGCGAGAGACCCAGTACTTC. Its translation is CASSLNRGRETQYF.

The gene calls are TRBV6-5 and TRBJ1-2; no clear D. Germline loops: CDR1 MNHEY, CDR2 SVGAGI. CDR3 length: 14 residues. Trimming removed 6 bases at V and 6 bases at J, with 17 bases between. The CDR3 coding sequence is TGTGCCAGCAGCCCGGACTCTTCCCGTAATGGCTACACCTTC. Amino acids: CASSPDSSRNGYTF.

The chain combines TRBV5-1 with TRBJ1-3; 9 nucleotides line up with TRBD1. V was clipped by 4 bases and J by 5 bases; unmatched bases: 10. The CDR3 has 16 residues. CDR1 and CDR2 (germline): SGHRS, YFSETQ. The CDR3 DNA sequence: TGCGCCAGCAGCACCGGTACAGGGGGCAGAAGAAACACCATATATTTT. The encoded protein is CASSTGTGGRRNTIYF.

This chain joins TRBV5-4 and TRBJ2-1, with D tentatively TRBD2 (5 bases). Germline V lookup: CDR1 SGHNT, CDR2 YYREEE (reference sequence). CDR3 size: 14 residues. V lost 4 bases and J 7 bases, leaving 15 bases between the germline ends. The CDR3 nucleotides are TGTGCCAGCAGCCGCCGGGCTAGCCTAAATGAGCAGTTCTTC. Amino acids: CASSRRASLNEQFF. The whole variable domain, remainder taken from reference TRBV5-4 and TRBJ2-1, is ETGVTQSPTHLIKTRGQQVTLRCSSQSGHNTVSWYQQALGQGPQFIFQYYREEENGRGNFPPRFSGLQFPNYSSELNVNALELDDSALYLCASSRRASLNEQFFGPGTRLTVL.

V gene TRBV6-5 combines with J gene TRBJ2-3, with 9 bases matching TRBD1. The CDR3 loop spans 14 amino acids. The ends lost 5 bases at V and 4 bases at J; junction bases unmatched: 4. Looked up from germline, CDR1 is MNHEY and CDR2 is SVGAGI. CDR3 amino acids: CASSPTGGADTQYF. DNA of the CDR3: TGTGCCAGCAGTCCTACAGGGGGCGCAGATACGCAGTATTTT.

The rearrangement joins TRBV5-1 to TRBJ2-5; the match to TRBD2 covers 12 bases. V was clipped by 7 bases and J by 3 bases; unmatched bases: 4. CDR3 length: 14 residues. Germline V gene lookup returns CDR1 SGHRS and CDR2 YFSETQ. The CDR3 reads CASGASGGEETQYF. The CDR3 coding sequence is TGCGCCAGCGGGGCTAGCGGGGGGGAAGAGACCCAGTACTTC.

The CDR3 nucleotides are TGTGCCAGCTCACCACAAACTAGCGGGAATGAGCAGTTCTTC. This sequence encodes CASSPQTSGNEQFF. This chain uses TRBV18 with TRBJ2-1; 9 nucleotides align to TRBD2. Germline V gene data show CDR1 as KGHSH and CDR2 as LQKENI. The CDR3 is 14 amino acids. The V and J ends lost 1 base and 7 bases, in that order; junction bases with no gene match: 2.

This clone showed up just a few times. The rearrangement links TRBV7-6 to TRBJ2-5; D possibly corresponds to TRBD1 (6 bases). Trimming stripped 4 bases from V and 8 bases from J, with 11 bases between. This CDR3 comprises 12 residues. Germline lookup yields CDR1 SGHVS and CDR2 FNYEAQ. CDR3 amino acids: CASSSRGETQYF. The CDR3 region has the DNA TGTGCCAGCAGCTCCAGGGGTGAAACCCAGTACTTC. The whole variable domain, filled in from reference TRBV7-6 and TRBJ2-5, reads GAGVSQSPRYKVTKRGQDVALRCDPISGHVSLYWYRQALGQGPEFLTYFNYEAQQDKSGLPNDRFSAERPEGSISTLTIQRTEQRDSAMYRCASSSRGETQYFGPGTRLLVL.

J is TRBJ2-7 and V is TRBV10-3; no reliable D call. CDR1 and CDR2 (germline): ENHRY, SYGVKD. CDR3 length equals 14 residues. V lost 6 bases, J lost 2 bases, and 14 bases lay in between. The DNA of the CDR3 is TGTGCCATCAGGAACACGAAGAACCCCTACGAGCAGTACTTC. The encoded protein is CAIRNTKNPYEQYF.

The sample holds a few counts of this clone. The chain is built from TRBV7-9 and TRBJ1-5; TRBD1 aligns across 7 bases. V was pared by 3 bases and J by 7 bases, with 6 bases of the junction left unmatched. The germline CDR1 and CDR2 sequences are SEHNR and FQNEAQ (reference sequence). CDR3 size: 14 residues. CDR3 sequence reads: CASSLDRTDQPQHF. The DNA for the CDR3 is TGTGCCAGCAGCTTGGACAGGACGGACCAGCCCCAGCATTTT.

The V call is TRBV3-1 (or the pseudogene TRBV3-2), the J call TRBJ2-3; the D is unclear. Germline lookup yields CDR1 LGHDT and CDR2 YNNKEL (reference sequence). Trimming cost V 2 bases and J 8 bases, with 14 bases left between them. This CDR3 comprises 14 residues. Here the CDR3 reads CASSQHSEAPTQYF. CDR3 nucleotides: TGTGCCAGCAGCCAACACTCTGAGGCCCCTACGCAGTATTTT.

The chain has TRBV5-1 and TRBJ1-4; unclear D gene. Germline CDR1 SGHRS, CDR2 YFSETQ. Trimming left V 4 bases short and J 2 bases short, with 9 bases between. CDR3 length: 14 amino acids. For the CDR3, the DNA is TGCGCCAGCAGCACTCGGGATACTAATGAAAAACTGTTTTTT. Amino acid sequence: CASSTRDTNEKLFF.

This clone has only one observation. The chain couples TRBV6-6 to TRBJ2-5, with 11 positions matching TRBD1. Germline trimming cut 6 bases from V and 9 bases from J; bases unmatched to any gene: 15. This CDR3 contains 16 residues. CDR1 is MNHNY, CDR2 SVGAGI, per germline (reference sequence). Here the CDR3 reads CASRDSGTGGGEAQYF. CDR3 coding DNA: TGTGCCAGCAGAGACAGTGGGACAGGGGGAGGCGAGGCCCAGTACTTC.

The sample holds one count of this clone. The gene calls are TRBV7-3 and TRBJ1-4; D is unresolved. This CDR3 has 15 amino acids. The V end was cut by 6 bases, the J end by 8 bases, with 19 bases between. Germline loops: CDR1 SGHTA, CDR2 FQGTGA. The CDR3 is CASRLSGEREEKLFF. The DNA of the CDR3 is TGTGCCAGCAGGCTCTCTGGGGAACGGGAAGAAAAACTGTTTTTT.